The 23 T cell receptor beta chains in this list originate from one sample, sequenced in a study of blood T cell repertoires in COVID-19. Clones were read by immunoSEQ multiplex PCR, and TCRdb kept only the in-frame ones, dropping some. Here the sample spans 200,000 to 250,000 clones, around 82% being singletons. Sequencing was carried out using PBMCs or T cells enriched from blood (not recorded which). The receptors derive from a woman in her thirties or forties who had been exposed to COVID-19.

V is TRBV5-6 and J is TRBJ1-4; D is ambiguous. V was trimmed by 2 bases and J by 8 bases, leaving 10 bases between them. The CDR3 loop spans 13 amino acids. From germline, CDR1 is SGHDT and CDR2 YYEEEE. The CDR3 sequence is CASSFWLQEKLFF. The DNA for the CDR3 is TGTGCCAGCAGCTTCTGGCTTCAAGAAAAACTGTTTTTT.

The CDR3 DNA reads TGTGCCAGCAGCTTCCAGGGGGATGGCTACACCTTC. Translating it yields CASSFQGDGYTF. The rearrangement links TRBV5-6 to TRBJ1-2; 7 bases are a match to TRBD1. This CDR3 comprises 12 residues. V was clipped by 2 bases and J by 6 bases; unmatched bases: 1. Germline V CDR1 and CDR2: SGHDT, YYEEEE.

The V gene is TRBV10-1, the J gene TRBJ1-1; 7 nucleotides match TRBD1. After removal of 4 bases from V and 10 bases from J, the junction contained 18 bases not matched to a gene. The germline CDR1 and CDR2 sequences are WNHNN and SYGVQD (reference sequence). The CDR3 spans 16 residues. CDR3 in amino acids: CASSGRQGESQMGAFF. CDR3 in DNA: TGCGCCAGCAGTGGAAGACAGGGAGAGTCCCAAATGGGAGCTTTCTTT.

This clone showed up just once. The chain carries TRBV7-9 and TRBJ1-2; tentative D call: TRBD1 (5 bases). The germline V gene has CDR1 SEHNR and CDR2 FQNEAQ (reference sequence). V was cut by 7 bases and J by 7 bases, with 16 bases left in between. This CDR3 comprises 13 residues. The CDR3 loop reads CASNIDGGVGYTF. CDR3 bases: TGTGCCAGCAACATAGATGGAGGGGTTGGCTACACCTTC.

This clone occurred once. The rearrangement uses TRBV19 and TRBJ2-3; TRBD2 agrees at 11 bases. The germline V gene has CDR1 LNHDA and CDR2 SQIVND (reference sequence). This CDR3 is built from 15 residues. J lost 3 bases, V lost 5 bases, and 4 bases had no gene match. The CDR3 DNA is TGTGCCAGTAGTGCGTGGACTAGCGGGACAGATACGCAGTATTTT. Translating it yields CASSAWTSGTDTQYF.

The chain uses TRBV5-1 and TRBJ2-1; the D is unclear. The CDR3 has 13 amino acids. Germline lookup yields CDR1 SGHRS and CDR2 YFSETQ. V was clipped by 0 bases and J by 10 bases, with 11 bases between them. The CDR3 sequence is CASSLDAIEEQFF. Here the CDR3 DNA reads TGCGCCAGCAGCTTGGATGCCATAGAAGAGCAGTTCTTC.

This clone was counted between two and nine times. This chain uses TRBV7-9 with TRBJ1-5; a possible D gene is TRBD1 (6 bases). Trimming pared 2 bases from V and 1 base from J, leaving 6 bases between. Germline V lookup: CDR1 SEHNR, CDR2 FQNEAQ (reference sequence). This CDR3 spans 14 amino acids. CDR3 nucleotides: TGTGCCAGCAGCTTACAGGGGAGCAATCAGCCCCAGCATTTT. Protein sequence: CASSLQGSNQPQHF.

The rearrangement uses TRBV11-2 and TRBJ1-6, with TRBD1 matching 9 bases. V lost 1 base, J lost 8 bases, and 0 bases stayed unmatched. Germline V gives CDR1 SGHAT, CDR2 FQNNGV. This CDR3 contains 14 residues. The CDR3 coding sequence is TGTGCCAGCAGCTTAGGGGACAGGGATTCACCCCTCCACTTT. It codes for CASSLGDRDSPLHF. The full variable domain, completed using reference TRBV11-2 and TRBJ1-6, is EAGVAQSPRYKIIEKRQSVAFWCNPISGHATLYWYQQILGQGPKLLIQFQNNGVVDDSQLPKDRFSAERLKGVDSTLKIQPAKLEDSAVYLCASSLGDRDSPLHFGNGTRLTVT.

This clone was seen just once. V is TRBV7-9 and J is TRBJ1-6, with TRBD1 matching over 12 bases. Per the germline V gene, CDR1 is SEHNR and CDR2 is FQNEAQ (reference sequence). J gave up 8 bases and V 4 bases, and 9 bases lay outside the gene matches. The CDR3 totals 17 residues. CDR3 loop: CASSSFGTGGADSPLHF. The CDR3 DNA sequence: TGTGCCAGCAGCTCCTTTGGGACAGGGGGCGCGGATTCACCCCTCCACTTT. The complete variable domain, with remaining parts taken from reference TRBV7-9 and TRBJ1-6, reads DTGVSQNPRHKITKRGQNVTFRCDPISEHNRLYWYRQTLGQGPEFLTYFQNEAQLEKSRLLSDRFSAERPKGSFSTLEIQRTEQGDSAMYLCASSSFGTGGADSPLHFGNGTRLTVT.

This clone has only a few counts. The V call is TRBV29-1, the J call TRBJ2-3; TRBD2 agrees at 7 bases. Trimming cost V 4 bases and J 1 base; bases outside gene matches: 2. The CDR3 is 13 amino acids. Germline V gene lookup returns CDR1 SQVTM and CDR2 ANQGSEA. The CDR3 nucleotides read TGCAGCGTTGCCAGCGGGGGCACAGATACGCAGTATTTT. Translated, it gives CSVASGGTDTQYF.

A single count supports this clone. The chain couples TRBV19 to TRBJ1-2, with no clear D. CDR3 length: 14 residues. The germline V gene has CDR1 LNHDA and CDR2 SQIVND (reference sequence). V lost 2 bases, J lost 6 bases, and 13 bases lay in between. The chain's CDR3 is CASSISFRHDGYTF. In nucleotides, the CDR3 is TGTGCCAGTAGTATAAGTTTCAGACACGATGGCTACACCTTC.

The V gene is TRBV3-1 (or the pseudogene TRBV3-2), the J gene TRBJ1-1, with unresolved D. Trimming cost V 4 bases and J 0 bases, with 9 bases left between them. This CDR3 spans 14 amino acids. From germline, CDR1 is LGHDT and CDR2 YNNKEL (reference sequence). The CDR3 protein is CASSPRGMNTEAFF. For the CDR3, the DNA is TGTGCCAGCAGCCCCCGAGGTATGAACACTGAAGCTTTCTTT.

The chain combines TRBV5-1 with TRBJ2-5, with 7 nucleotides matching TRBD1. This CDR3 spans 14 amino acids. Losses at the gene ends were 4 bases for V and 4 bases for J; bases not matched to a gene: 7. From germline, CDR1 is SGHRS and CDR2 YFSETQ. CDR3 sequence: CASSIRQGRETQYF. CDR3 in DNA: TGCGCCAGCAGCATCCGACAGGGACGAGAGACCCAGTACTTC. Looking up the rest from reference TRBV5-1 and TRBJ2-5 gives the full variable domain: KAGVTQTPRYLIKTRGQQVTLSCSPISGHRSVSWYQQTPGQGLQFLFEYFSETQRNKGNFPGRFSGRQFSNSRSEMNVSTLELGDSALYLCASSIRQGRETQYFGPGTRLLVL.

The chain has TRBV7-3 and TRBJ1-2; 10 bases fit TRBD1. CDR1 is SGHTA and CDR2 is FQGTGA in the germline V gene. The CDR3 runs to 16 residues. With 3 bases clipped from V and 4 bases from J, the junction kept 8 bases outside the gene matches. CDR3 nucleotide sequence: TGTGCCAGCAGCTTCCTCCGGGACAGGGGAAGCTATGGCTACACCTTC. Translating gives CASSFLRDRGSYGYTF.

The chain couples TRBV5-1 to TRBJ1-4; no firm D call. Germline values: CDR1 SGHRS, CDR2 YFSETQ. Trimming pared 2 bases from V and 4 bases from J, leaving 9 bases between. The CDR3 consists of 14 residues. CDR3 residues: CASSFGGDNEKLFF. CDR3 in DNA: TGCGCCAGCAGCTTCGGCGGGGATAATGAAAAACTGTTTTTT.

The gene calls are TRBV7-9 and TRBJ1-1, with 7 positions matching TRBD1. Germline V lookup: CDR1 SEHNR, CDR2 FQNEAQ (reference sequence). The CDR3 has 14 residues. The J segment lost 3 bases and the V segment lost 5 bases, leaving 6 bases of the junction unmatched. The CDR3 is CASSKFTGDTEAFF. CDR3 nucleotide sequence: TGTGCCAGCAGCAAATTTACAGGGGACACTGAAGCTTTCTTT.

This chain uses TRBV7-2 with TRBJ1-2; a possible D gene is TRBD1 (5 bases). Germline CDR1 is SGHTA and CDR2 is FQGNSA. The CDR3 contains 15 residues. The V end was cut by 4 bases, the J end by 8 bases, with 20 bases between. The CDR3 DNA reads as TGTGCCAGCAGCTCCCTGGGGGGGAGGAATATGGGCTACACCTTC. This gives the protein CASSSLGGRNMGYTF.

V and J are TRBV15 and TRBJ1-3; D uncertain. In germline, CDR1 is LNHNV, CDR2 YYDKDF (reference sequence). Trimming stripped 0 bases from V and 0 bases from J, with 9 bases between. The CDR3 has 16 residues. The CDR3 DNA follows: TGTGCCACCAGCAGAGATCCCGGGAGCTCTGGAAACACCATATATTTT. Protein: CATSRDPGSSGNTIYF.

This sequence joins TRBV6-4 and TRBJ2-5; 12 nucleotides agree with TRBD2. The germline V gene has CDR1 MRHNA and CDR2 SNTAGT. The V segment lost 3 bases and the J segment 5 bases; nucleotides outside the gene matches: 10. This CDR3 region has 17 residues. CDR3 region: CASSEGGTSGSVETQYF. The CDR3 DNA is TGTGCCAGCAGTGAGGGGGGGACTAGCGGGTCCGTGGAGACCCAGTACTTC.

This chain links TRBV19 with TRBJ1-4; 7 bases are shared with TRBD1. V was clipped by 7 bases and J by 0 bases; unmatched bases: 8. The CDR3 is 16 amino acids. Germline CDR1 is LNHDA and CDR2 is SQIVND (reference sequence). The CDR3 DNA reads TGTGCCAGTATCAGAACAGGGACAGCAACTAATGAAAAACTGTTTTTT. This sequence encodes CASIRTGTATNEKLFF.

The V call is TRBV30, the J call TRBJ1-1, with D uncertain. The CDR3 runs to 13 residues. Germline CDR1 is GTSNPN and CDR2 is SVGIG (reference sequence). V was clipped by 2 bases and J by 3 bases, with 10 bases between them. The CDR3: CAWSKSLDTEAFF. DNA for the CDR3: TGTGCCTGGAGTAAGAGTCTGGACACTGAAGCTTTCTTT.

This clone has only one observation. The chain has TRBV9 and TRBJ2-3, with 9 bases fitting TRBD1. The junction had 2 bases not matched to a gene; V was cut back by 0 bases and J by 3 bases. This CDR3 is built from 15 residues. Germline lookup yields CDR1 SGDLS and CDR2 YYNGEE. The chain's CDR3 is CASSVEGTGTDTQYF. CDR3 DNA sequence: TGTGCCAGCAGCGTAGAAGGGACAGGGACAGATACGCAGTATTTT.

The chain is built from TRBV3-1 (or the pseudogene TRBV3-2) and TRBJ1-1, with TRBD1 identical over 8 bases. Germline V lookup: CDR1 LGHDT, CDR2 YNNKEL (reference sequence). This CDR3 comprises 15 residues. V was clipped by 5 bases and J by 4 bases; unmatched bases: 9. The CDR3 DNA is TGTGCCAGCAGCTTACGGACAGGGAAGGGCACTGAAGCTTTCTTT. Its protein is CASSLRTGKGTEAFF.